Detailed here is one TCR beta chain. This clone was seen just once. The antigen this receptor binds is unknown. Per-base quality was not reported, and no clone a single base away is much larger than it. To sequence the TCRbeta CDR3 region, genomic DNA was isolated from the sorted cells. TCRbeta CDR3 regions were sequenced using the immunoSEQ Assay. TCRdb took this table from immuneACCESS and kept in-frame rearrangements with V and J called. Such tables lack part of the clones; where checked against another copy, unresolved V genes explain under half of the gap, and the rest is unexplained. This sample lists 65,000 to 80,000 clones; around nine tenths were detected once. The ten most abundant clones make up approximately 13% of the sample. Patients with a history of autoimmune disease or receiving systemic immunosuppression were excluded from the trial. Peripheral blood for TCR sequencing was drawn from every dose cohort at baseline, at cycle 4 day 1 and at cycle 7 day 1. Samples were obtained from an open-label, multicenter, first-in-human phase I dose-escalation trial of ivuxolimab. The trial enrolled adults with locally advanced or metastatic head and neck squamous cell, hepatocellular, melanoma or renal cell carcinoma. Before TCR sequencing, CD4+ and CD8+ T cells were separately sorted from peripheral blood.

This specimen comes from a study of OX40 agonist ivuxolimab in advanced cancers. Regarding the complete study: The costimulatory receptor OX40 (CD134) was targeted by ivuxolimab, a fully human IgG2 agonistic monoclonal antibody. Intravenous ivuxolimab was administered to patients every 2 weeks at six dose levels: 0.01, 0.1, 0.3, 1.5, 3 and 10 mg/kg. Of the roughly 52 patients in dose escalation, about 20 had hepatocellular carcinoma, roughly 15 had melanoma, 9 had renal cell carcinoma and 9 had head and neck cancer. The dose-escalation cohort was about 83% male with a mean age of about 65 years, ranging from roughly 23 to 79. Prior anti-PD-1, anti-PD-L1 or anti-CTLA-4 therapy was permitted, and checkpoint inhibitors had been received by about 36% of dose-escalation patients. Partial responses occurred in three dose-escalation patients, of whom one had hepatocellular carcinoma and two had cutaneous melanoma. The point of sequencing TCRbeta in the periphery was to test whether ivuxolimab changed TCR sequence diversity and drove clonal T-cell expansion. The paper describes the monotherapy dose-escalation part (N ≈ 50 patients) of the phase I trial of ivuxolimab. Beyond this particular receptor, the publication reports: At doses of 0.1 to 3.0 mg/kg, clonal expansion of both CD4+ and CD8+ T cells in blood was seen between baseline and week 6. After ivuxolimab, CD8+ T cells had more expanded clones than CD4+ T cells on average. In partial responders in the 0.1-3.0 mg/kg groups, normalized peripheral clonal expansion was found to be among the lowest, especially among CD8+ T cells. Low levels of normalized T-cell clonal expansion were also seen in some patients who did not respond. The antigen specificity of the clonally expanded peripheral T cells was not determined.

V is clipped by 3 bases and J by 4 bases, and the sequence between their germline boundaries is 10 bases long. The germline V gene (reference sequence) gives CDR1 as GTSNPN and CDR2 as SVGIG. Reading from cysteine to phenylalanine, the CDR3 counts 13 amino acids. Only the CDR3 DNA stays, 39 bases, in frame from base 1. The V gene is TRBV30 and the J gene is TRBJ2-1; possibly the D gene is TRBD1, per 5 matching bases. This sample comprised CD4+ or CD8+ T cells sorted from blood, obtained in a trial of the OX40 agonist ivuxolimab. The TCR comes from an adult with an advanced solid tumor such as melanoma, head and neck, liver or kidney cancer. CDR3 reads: CAWRLGAYNEQFF. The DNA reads TGTGCCTGGAGACTTGGGGCGTACAATGAGCAGTTCTTC.